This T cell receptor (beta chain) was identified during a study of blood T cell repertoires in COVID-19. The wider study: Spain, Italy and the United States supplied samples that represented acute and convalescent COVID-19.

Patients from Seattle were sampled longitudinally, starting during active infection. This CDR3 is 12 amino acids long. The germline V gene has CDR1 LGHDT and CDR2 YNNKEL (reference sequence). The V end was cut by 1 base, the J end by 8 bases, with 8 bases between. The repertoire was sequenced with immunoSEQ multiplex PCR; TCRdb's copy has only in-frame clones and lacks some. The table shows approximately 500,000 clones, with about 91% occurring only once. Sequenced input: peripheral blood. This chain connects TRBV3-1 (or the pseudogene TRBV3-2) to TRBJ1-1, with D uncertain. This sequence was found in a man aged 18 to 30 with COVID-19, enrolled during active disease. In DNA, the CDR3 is TGTGCCAGCAGCCAAGGAGGAGGGGAAGCTTTCTTT. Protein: CASSQGGGEAFF.